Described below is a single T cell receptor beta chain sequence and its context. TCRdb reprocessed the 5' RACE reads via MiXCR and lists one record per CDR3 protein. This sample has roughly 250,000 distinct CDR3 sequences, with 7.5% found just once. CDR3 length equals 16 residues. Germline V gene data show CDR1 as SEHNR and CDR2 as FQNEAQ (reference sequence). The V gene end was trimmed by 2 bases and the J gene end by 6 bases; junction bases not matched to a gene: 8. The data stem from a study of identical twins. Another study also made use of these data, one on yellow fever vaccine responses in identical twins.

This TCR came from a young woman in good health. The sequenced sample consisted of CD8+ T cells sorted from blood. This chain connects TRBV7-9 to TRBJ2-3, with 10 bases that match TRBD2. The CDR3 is CASSLSSGGARDTQYF. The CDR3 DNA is TGTGCCAGCAGCTTAAGCAGCGGGGGGGCTCGCGATACGCAGTATTTT.